Below are 21 T cell receptor beta chains sequenced from a single sample in a study of shared clonotypes between healthy human individuals. Profiling relied on immunoSEQ multiplex PCR, and the TCRdb table lists in-frame clones only, not all of them. Here the sample spans approximately 2.3 million clones, more than 85% being singletons. The specimen was naive CD4+ T cells from PBMCs. The subset here: CD45RA+ positively selected. Source of these receptors: a man younger than 30 in good health. Some clones in this sample may be carry-over from other donors' samples.

The chain uses TRBV4-2 and TRBJ2-1; D remains ambiguous. With 1 base removed from V and 4 bases from J, the gap between germline ends came to 20 bases. The length of the CDR3 is 18 residues. Germline V gene data show CDR1 as LGHNA and CDR2 as YNFKEQ. CDR3 coding DNA: TGTGCCAGCAGCCAAGTGGTAACCCCTGGGCACCTATACAATGAGCAGTTCTTC. Translated: CASSQVVTPGHLYNEQFF.

Of note for this clone: The identical CDR3 is also encoded by other nucleotide sequences in the sample. J is TRBJ2-7 and V is TRBV18; possible D gene TRBD1, 6 bases. Germline CDR1 reads KGHSH; CDR2 reads LQKENI. Trimming took off 3 bases at V and 2 bases at J, with 11 bases between the two ends. The CDR3 length is 14 residues. The chain's CDR3 is CASSPTGDTYEQYF. CDR3 DNA sequence: TGTGCCAGCTCACCGACAGGTGATACCTACGAGCAGTACTTC.

The rearrangement uses TRBV28 and TRBJ2-6; TRBD2 is a possible D gene (6 bases). This CDR3 is built from 17 residues. CDR1 is MDHEN and CDR2 is SYDVKM in the germline V gene. V was pared by 6 bases and J by 4 bases, with 19 bases between. The CDR3 spells CASRGRTGSVGANVLTF. The CDR3 DNA follows: TGTGCCAGCAGGGGGAGGACGGGCTCTGTGGGGGCCAACGTCCTGACTTTC.

J is TRBJ1-2 and V is TRBV28; 9 bases align to TRBD1. CDR1 MDHEN and CDR2 SYDVKM come from the germline V gene. This CDR3 has 13 residues. V shed 5 bases, J shed 6 bases, and the junction held 4 bases outside the gene matches. In DNA form, the CDR3 reads TGTGCCAGCAGTGGGACAGGGAGGGATGGCTACACCTTC. As protein: CASSGTGRDGYTF.

The V and J genes are TRBV12-5 and TRBJ2-5; D may be TRBD1 (5 bases). The V gene lost 4 bases and the J gene lost 3 bases, with 12 bases spanning the gap. Germline V gene lookup returns CDR1 LGHNT and CDR2 FRNRAP. There are 14 residues in the CDR3. CDR3 sequence: CASGSRCREETQYF. The CDR3 DNA follows: TGTGCTAGTGGTTCCCGCTGCAGGGAAGAGACCCAGTACTTC.

The CDR3 nucleotides are TGTGCCAGCAGTGGGCCCATAACCTACGAGCAGTACTTC. This encodes CASSGPITYEQYF. The chain links TRBV28 to TRBJ2-7, with D unclear. The CDR3 extends over 13 amino acids. V was shortened by 5 bases and J by 2 bases, with 10 bases between the two germline ends. The germline gives CDR1 MDHEN, CDR2 SYDVKM.

V is TRBV7-9 and J is TRBJ1-2; maybe TRBD1 (5 bases). The V and J ends lost 3 bases and 8 bases respectively, with 13 bases between them. The CDR3 covers 13 residues. Looked up from germline, CDR1 is SEHNR and CDR2 is FQNEAQ (reference sequence). The CDR3 sequence: CASSFPQGRGYTF. DNA for the CDR3: TGTGCCAGCAGCTTTCCCCAGGGAAGAGGCTACACCTTC.

The rearrangement links TRBV5-1 to TRBJ2-7, with D tentatively TRBD1 (6 bases). V gave up 3 bases and J gave up 6 bases, with 19 bases separating them. From germline, CDR1 is SGHRS and CDR2 YFSETQ. The CDR3 spans 15 residues. Written as DNA, the CDR3 is TGCGCCAGCAGCTCCGCCACAACAGGGTTTAGCGAGCAGTACTTC. Its translation: CASSSATTGFSEQYF.

Turning to this clone: Other DNA sequences in the sample encode the same CDR3. The chain has TRBV6-5 and TRBJ1-5; no clear D. CDR3 length: 14 amino acids. V was trimmed by 0 bases and J by 7 bases, leaving 10 bases between them. Per germline, CDR1 MNHEY and CDR2 SVGAGI. The CDR3 DNA is TGTGCCAGCAGTTACTCCCGGGCGGGCCAGCCCCAGCATTTT. This codes for CASSYSRAGQPQHF.

In this sample, this clone turned up once. The V gene is TRBV7-8, the J gene TRBJ2-3, with TRBD2 matching over 7 bases. The CDR3 is 13 residues long. Germline CDR1 is SGHVS and CDR2 is FQNEAQ. Germline trimming cut 5 bases from V and 4 bases from J; bases unmatched to any gene: 3. The chain's CDR3 is CASSTRGADTQYF. DNA of the CDR3: TGTGCCAGCAGCACCCGGGGGGCAGATACGCAGTATTTT. Variable domain in full (rest from reference TRBV7-8 and TRBJ2-3): GAGVSQSPRYKVAKRGQDVALRCDPISGHVSLFWYQQALGQGPEFLTYFQNEAQLDKSGLPSDRFFAERPEGSVSTLKIQRTQQEDSAVYLCASSTRGADTQYFGPGTRLTVL.

The rearrangement uses TRBV4-1 and TRBJ1-1; no clear D. V was pared by 0 bases and J by 8 bases, with 10 bases between. The CDR3 has 13 residues. The germline CDR1 and CDR2 sequences are MGHRA and YSYEKL. This CDR3 reads CASSQEENDEAFF. DNA for the CDR3: TGCGCCAGCAGCCAAGAAGAAAACGACGAAGCTTTCTTT.

The rearrangement joins TRBV10-3 to TRBJ1-2; D might be TRBD1 (6 bases). The CDR3 consists of 14 residues. V was clipped by 0 bases and J by 4 bases, with 9 bases between them. Germline CDR1 reads ENHRY; CDR2 reads SYGVKD. The CDR3 reads CAISESGTIYGYTF. DNA of the CDR3: TGTGCCATCAGTGAGTCAGGGACAATCTATGGCTACACCTTC.

This clone was counted a few times. Other DNA sequences in this specimen translate into the identical CDR3. CDR3 residues: CASSRDSNQPQHF. In nucleotides, the CDR3 is TGTGCCAGCAGCCGCGATAGCAATCAGCCCCAGCATTTT. The chain recombines TRBV6-5 with TRBJ1-5; D remains ambiguous. Germline values: CDR1 MNHEY, CDR2 SVGAGI. The CDR3 runs to 13 residues. Trimming removed 6 bases from V and 0 bases from J, with 6 bases in between.

The chain has TRBV18 and TRBJ1-5; no reliable D call. Germline V lookup: CDR1 KGHSH, CDR2 LQKENI. V lost 0 bases to trimming and J lost 7 bases, with 7 bases between them. The CDR3 has 13 amino acids. In DNA form, the CDR3 reads TGTGCCAGCTCACCACCTCTCGAACAGCCCCAGCATTTT. This codes for CASSPPLEQPQHF.

To note about this clone: This CDR3 is also generated by other DNA sequences in the sample. J is TRBJ1-1 and V is TRBV5-1; 9 nucleotides align to TRBD1. CDR1 is SGHRS, CDR2 YFSETQ, per germline. Unmatched junction bases numbered 6, after V lost 4 bases and J lost 2 bases. There are 15 residues in the CDR3. CDR3 coding DNA: TGCGCCAGCAGCCCGCGGACAGGGGCCAACACTGAAGCTTTCTTT. The encoded protein is CASSPRTGANTEAFF. The full variable domain, completed using reference TRBV5-1 and TRBJ1-1, is KAGVTQTPRYLIKTRGQQVTLSCSPISGHRSVSWYQQTPGQGLQFLFEYFSETQRNKGNFPGRFSGRQFSNSRSEMNVSTLELGDSALYLCASSPRTGANTEAFFGQGTRLTVV.

V and J are TRBV25-1 and TRBJ2-1; 7 nucleotides line up with TRBD2. V gave up 7 bases and J gave up 0 bases; unmatched junction bases: 9. Germline V gene data show CDR1 as MGHDK and CDR2 as SYGVNS. The CDR3 totals 16 residues. The CDR3 DNA sequence: TGTGCCAGCAACGCCGAGAAGCGGGGCTCCTACAATGAGCAGTTCTTC. Its protein is CASNAEKRGSYNEQFF. The full variable domain, with the rest looked up from reference TRBV25-1 and TRBJ2-1, is EADIYQTPRYLVIGTGKKITLECSQTMGHDKMYWYQQDPGMELHLIHYSYGVNSTEKGDLSSESTVSRIRTEHFPLTLESARPSHTSQYLCASNAEKRGSYNEQFFGPGTRLTVL.

The chain recombines TRBV6-5 with TRBJ1-2; TRBD1 agrees at 9 bases. With 8 bases clipped from V and 5 bases from J, the junction kept 3 bases outside the gene matches. The germline V gene has CDR1 MNHEY and CDR2 SVGAGI. This CDR3 contains 12 residues. The CDR3 loop is CASLGQGYGYTF. The DNA for the CDR3 is TGTGCCAGCCTTGGACAGGGGTATGGCTACACCTTC.

In its sample, this clone was seen once. The chain links TRBV27 to TRBJ2-7, with a possible D match to TRBD2 (7 bases). Germline V CDR1 and CDR2: MNHEY, SMNVEV (reference sequence). CDR3 length: 13 residues. V lost 10 bases, J lost 4 bases, and 17 bases lay in between. Written as DNA, the CDR3 is TGTGCCACCCACAGGGAGGGTATGTACGAGCAGTACTTC. This translates into CATHREGMYEQYF.

CDR3 coding DNA: TGTGCCAGCAGTGAAGGCTCGAAGATTCAGTACTTC. Translating it yields CASSEGSKIQYF. J is TRBJ2-4 and V is TRBV2; D remains ambiguous. Deletions cut 1 base from V and 10 bases from J, with 8 bases between. The length of the CDR3 is 12 residues. Per germline, CDR1 SNHLY and CDR2 FYNNEI.

The V and J genes are TRBV30 and TRBJ1-1, with 7 nucleotides matching TRBD1. CDR1 and CDR2 (germline): GTSNPN, SVGIG (reference sequence). The length of the CDR3 is 13 residues. V dropped 4 bases and J dropped 1; count of bases not matched to a gene: 3. The CDR3 DNA sequence: TGTGCCTGGAAGGGGGCCTCGAACACTGAAGCTTTCTTT. Translated: CAWKGASNTEAFF.

This clone was picked up one time. Other nucleotide sequences in the sample specify the same CDR3. The chain carries TRBV30 and TRBJ1-2; unclear D gene. The germline gives CDR1 GTSNPN, CDR2 SVGIG (reference sequence). This CDR3 is built from 11 residues. V was shortened by 2 bases and J by 3 bases, with 4 bases between the two germline ends. The CDR3 coding sequence is TGTGCCTGGAGTCGCGACTATGGCTACACCTTC. Its translation: CAWSRDYGYTF. Full variable domain (outside the CDR3, taken from reference TRBV30 and TRBJ1-2): SQTIHQWPATLVQPVGSPLSLECTVEGTSNPNLYWYRQAAGRGLQLLFYSVGIGQISSEVPQNLSASRPQDRQFILSSKKLLLSDSGFYLCAWSRDYGYTFGSGTRLTVV.